The present entry profiles one T cell receptor (beta chain) with its context. This clonotype was found many times. The antigen it binds to is not known. Mismatch with germline at one junction end may stem from a read error. CDR1 SGHAT and CDR2 FQNNGV were looked up in the germline V gene. The CDR3 runs 15 amino acids, cysteine and phenylalanine included. Only the CDR3 DNA is retained, 45 bases long and in frame from the first base. The time point label of this sample denotes: persistent/refractory GD, antithyroid drugs over 5 years with positive TRAb. For both TCR sequencing and RNA sequencing, RNA was extracted from PBMCs in TRIzol. Graves' disease was diagnosed according to American Thyroid Association guidelines. The patients came from an endocrinology department in Xi'an, China. Each patient gave around 9.2 milliliters of peripheral blood, collected in an EDTA anticoagulant tube. Ficoll Paque Plus density gradient separation was used to isolate PBMCs, and no further T cell sorting was performed. An Agilent 2100 Bioanalyzer and agarose gel were used to assess RNA quality, and a NanoDrop 2000 was used to measure RNA concentration.

This entry is derived from a study of regulatory T cells in long-lasting Graves disease listed by TCRdb under 2021. Concerning the study at large: To count as having persistent Graves' disease, a patient had to have received antithyroid drug treatment for over 5 years with TSH receptor autoantibodies remaining persistently positive. Peripheral blood TCR sequencing and RNA sequencing compared persistent Graves' disease patients with newly diagnosed Graves' disease patients. A total of approximately 35 samples underwent TCR sequencing: about 13 from persistent and some 20 from newly diagnosed Graves' disease patients. The study was conducted in China and was registered as a clinical trial. Antithyroid drugs had been taken for 8.5 to 11 years on average by persistent Graves' disease patients in the clinical cohort.

Overall results and qualifications from the work: Sequencing and analysis were restricted to the TCR beta chain. TRBV28, TRBJ1-2 and TRBJ2-5 were preferentially used in persistent disease, while TRBV20-1 and TRBJ2-1 were favored in newly diagnosed disease. The study examined only peripheral blood because the primary lesion, thyroid tissue, could not be accessed. Compared with newly diagnosed patients, persistent Graves' disease patients had lower TCR Shannon entropy and fewer highly expanded clones, which suggests clonal expansion. The authors noted that the small sample size was a limitation that may lower accuracy. Persistent patients shared more public clonotypes among themselves (around 2,800) than newly diagnosed patients did (more than 850).

Libraries were made using multiplex PCR. This sample was sequenced with an Illumina HiSeq 4000. To build TCR beta libraries, CDR3 regions were amplified by Arm-PCR using iRepertoire HTBI primers. PCR products were gel purified before sequencing. The paper's processing steps were these. Across samples, fewer than 70 TRBV and 13 to 15 TRBJ segments were identified and used for gene usage analysis of CDR3 amino acid clonotypes. Filtered high-quality paired reads were merged into contigs using COPE and FqMerger. BLAST was used to align contigs to the IMGT TRBV, TRBD and TRBJ reference genes, and CDR3 was defined following IMGT. Highly expanded clones were defined as clonotypes with a frequency above 0.1%. Repertoire diversity was measured by Shannon entropy, and V-J evenness by the Gini coefficient. Clonotypes shared by more than one individual were considered public. TCRdb trimmed public reads at Q25 via fastp, called clones via MiXCR and kept in-frame beta chains. Each CDR3 protein appears once, grouped with its most common genes and DNA. Clone size and V and J calls follow TCRdb, not the original study. Counted in this sample were over 650,000 distinct CDR3 sequences; 30% of them appeared once. Together, the top ten hold 40% to 55% of the sample.

The clonotype originates from a female donor with Graves disease. The specimen comprised peripheral blood mononuclear cells (PBMCs), sampled when the disease was refractory, from a patient treated with antithyroid drugs. The rearrangement joined TRBV11-2 to TRBJ2-5; TRBD2 is a weak D gene call, 6 bases matching. Here is the DNA: TGTGCCAGCAGCTTAGCGGGGGTCAGACAAGGGACCCAGTACTTC. Its protein is CASSLAGVRQGTQYF.